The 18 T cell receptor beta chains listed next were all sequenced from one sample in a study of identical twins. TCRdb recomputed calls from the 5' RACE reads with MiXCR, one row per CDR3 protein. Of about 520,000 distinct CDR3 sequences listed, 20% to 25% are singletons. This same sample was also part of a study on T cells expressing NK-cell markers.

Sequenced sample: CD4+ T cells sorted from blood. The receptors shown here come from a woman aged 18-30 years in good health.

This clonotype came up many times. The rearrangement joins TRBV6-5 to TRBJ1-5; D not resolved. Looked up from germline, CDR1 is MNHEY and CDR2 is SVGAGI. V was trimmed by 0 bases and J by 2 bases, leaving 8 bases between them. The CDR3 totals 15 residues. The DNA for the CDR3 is TGTGCCAGCAGTTACTCGATCAGCGGCAATCAGCCCCAGCATTTT. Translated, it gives CASSYSISGNQPQHF.

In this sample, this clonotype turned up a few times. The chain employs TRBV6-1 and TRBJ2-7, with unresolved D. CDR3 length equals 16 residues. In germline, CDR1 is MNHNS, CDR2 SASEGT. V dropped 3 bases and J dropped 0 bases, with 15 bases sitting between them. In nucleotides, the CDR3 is TGTGCCAGCAGTGATAGATTGGCACAGAGCTCCTACGAGCAGTACTTC. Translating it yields CASSDRLAQSSYEQYF.

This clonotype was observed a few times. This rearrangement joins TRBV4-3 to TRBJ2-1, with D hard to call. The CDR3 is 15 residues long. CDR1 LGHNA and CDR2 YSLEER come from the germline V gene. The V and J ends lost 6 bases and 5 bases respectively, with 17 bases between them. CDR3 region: CASSKEARSHNEQFF. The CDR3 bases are TGCGCCAGCAGTAAAGAGGCTCGGAGCCACAATGAGCAGTTCTTC.

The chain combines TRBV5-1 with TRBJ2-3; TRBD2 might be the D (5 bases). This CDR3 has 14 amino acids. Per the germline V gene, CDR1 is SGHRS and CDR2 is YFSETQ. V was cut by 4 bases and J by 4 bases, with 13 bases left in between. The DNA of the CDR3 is TGCGCCAGCAGCACTCTGACGGACTCAGATACGCAGTATTTT. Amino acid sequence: CASSTLTDSDTQYF.

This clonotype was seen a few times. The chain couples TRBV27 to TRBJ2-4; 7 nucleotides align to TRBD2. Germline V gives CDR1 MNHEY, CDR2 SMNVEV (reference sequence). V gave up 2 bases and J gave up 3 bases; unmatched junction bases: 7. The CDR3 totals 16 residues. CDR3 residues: CASSLLGERDKNIQYF. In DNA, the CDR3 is TGTGCCAGCAGTTTACTTGGGGAGCGGGACAAAAACATTCAGTACTTC.

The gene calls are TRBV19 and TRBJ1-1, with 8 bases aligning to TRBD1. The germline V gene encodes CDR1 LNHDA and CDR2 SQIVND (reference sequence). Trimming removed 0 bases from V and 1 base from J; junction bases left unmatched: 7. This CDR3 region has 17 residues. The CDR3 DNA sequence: TGTGCCAGTAGTATAGAGGGCAGGGGGCGAGAGAACACTGAAGCTTTCTTT. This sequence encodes CASSIEGRGRENTEAFF.

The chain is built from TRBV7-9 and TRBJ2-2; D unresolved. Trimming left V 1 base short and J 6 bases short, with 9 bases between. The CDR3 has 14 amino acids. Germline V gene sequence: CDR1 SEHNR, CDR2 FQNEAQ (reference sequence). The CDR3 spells CASSLGLAAGELFF. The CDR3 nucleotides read TGTGCCAGCAGCTTAGGCCTGGCCGCCGGGGAGCTGTTTTTT.

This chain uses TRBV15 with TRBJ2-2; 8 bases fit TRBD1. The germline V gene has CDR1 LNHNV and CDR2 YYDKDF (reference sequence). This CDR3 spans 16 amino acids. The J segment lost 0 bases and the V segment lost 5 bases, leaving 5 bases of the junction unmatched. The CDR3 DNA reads TGTGCCACCAGCGAGGGACAGGTCGCGAACACCGGGGAGCTGTTTTTT. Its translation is CATSEGQVANTGELFF.

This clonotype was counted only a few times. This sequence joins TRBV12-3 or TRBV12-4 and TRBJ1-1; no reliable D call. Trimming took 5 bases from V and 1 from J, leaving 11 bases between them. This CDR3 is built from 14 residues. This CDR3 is CASSAPLRNTEAFF. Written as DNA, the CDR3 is TGTGCCAGCAGTGCCCCCTTAAGGAACACTGAAGCTTTCTTT.

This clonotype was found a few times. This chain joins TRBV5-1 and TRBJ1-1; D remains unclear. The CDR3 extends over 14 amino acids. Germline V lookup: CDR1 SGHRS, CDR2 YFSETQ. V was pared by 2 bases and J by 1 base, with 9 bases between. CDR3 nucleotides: TGCGCCAGCAGCTTACGCCCAGCGAACACTGAAGCTTTCTTT. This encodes CASSLRPANTEAFF.

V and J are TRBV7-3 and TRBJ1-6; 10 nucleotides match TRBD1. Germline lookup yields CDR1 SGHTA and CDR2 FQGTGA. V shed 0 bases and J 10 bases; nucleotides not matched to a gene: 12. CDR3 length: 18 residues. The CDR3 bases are TGTGCCAGCAGCTTAACGTCCTGGGACAGGGGACGAGGGTCACCCCTCCACTTT. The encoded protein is CASSLTSWDRGRGSPLHF.

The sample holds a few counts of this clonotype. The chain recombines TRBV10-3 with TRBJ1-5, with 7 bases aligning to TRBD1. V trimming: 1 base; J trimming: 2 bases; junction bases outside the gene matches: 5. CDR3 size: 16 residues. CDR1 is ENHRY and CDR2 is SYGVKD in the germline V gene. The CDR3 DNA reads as TGTGCCATCAGTGAGTTACAGGGGAGGGGCAATCAGCCCCAGCATTTT. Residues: CAISELQGRGNQPQHF.

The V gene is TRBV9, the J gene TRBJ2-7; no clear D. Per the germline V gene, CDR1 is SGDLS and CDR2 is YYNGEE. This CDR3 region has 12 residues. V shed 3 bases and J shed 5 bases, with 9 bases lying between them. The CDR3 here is CASSAAGNEQYF. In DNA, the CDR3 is TGTGCCAGCAGCGCTGCCGGCAACGAGCAGTACTTC.

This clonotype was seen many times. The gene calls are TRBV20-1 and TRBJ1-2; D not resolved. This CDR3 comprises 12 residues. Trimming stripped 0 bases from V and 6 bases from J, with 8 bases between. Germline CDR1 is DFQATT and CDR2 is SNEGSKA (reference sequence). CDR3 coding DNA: TGCAGTGCTAGAGATCAACGGGATGGCTACACCTTC. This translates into CSARDQRDGYTF.

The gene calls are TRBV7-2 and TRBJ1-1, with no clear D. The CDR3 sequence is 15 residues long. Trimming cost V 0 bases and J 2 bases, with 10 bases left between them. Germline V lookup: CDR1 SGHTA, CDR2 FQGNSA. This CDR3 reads CASSLALQLNTEAFF. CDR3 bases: TGTGCCAGCAGCTTAGCGTTACAGCTCAACACTGAAGCTTTCTTT.

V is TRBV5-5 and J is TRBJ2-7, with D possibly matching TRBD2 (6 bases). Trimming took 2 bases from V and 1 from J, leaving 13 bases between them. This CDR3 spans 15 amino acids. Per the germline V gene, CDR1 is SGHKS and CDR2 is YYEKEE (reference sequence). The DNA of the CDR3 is TGTGCCAGCAGCTTCCGGGAGAGCGCGTCCTACGAGCAGTACTTC. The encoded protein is CASSFRESASYEQYF.

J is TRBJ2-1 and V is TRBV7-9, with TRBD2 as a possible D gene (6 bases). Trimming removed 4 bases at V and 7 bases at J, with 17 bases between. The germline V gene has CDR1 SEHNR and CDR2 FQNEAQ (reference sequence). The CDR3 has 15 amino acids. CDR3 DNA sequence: TGTGCCAGCAGCTCCCCGGGGGTCGGGTGGAATGAGCAGTTCTTC. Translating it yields CASSSPGVGWNEQFF. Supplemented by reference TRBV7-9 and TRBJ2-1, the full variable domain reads DTGVSQNPRHKITKRGQNVTFRCDPISEHNRLYWYRQTLGQGPEFLTYFQNEAQLEKSRLLSDRFSAERPKGSFSTLEIQRTEQGDSAMYLCASSSPGVGWNEQFFGPGTRLTVL.

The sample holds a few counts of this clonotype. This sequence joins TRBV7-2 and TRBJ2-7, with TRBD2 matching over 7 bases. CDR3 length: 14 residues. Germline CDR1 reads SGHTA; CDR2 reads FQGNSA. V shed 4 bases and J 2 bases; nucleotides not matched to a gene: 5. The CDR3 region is CASSWGGVAYEQYF. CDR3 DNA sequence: TGTGCCAGCAGCTGGGGGGGTGTAGCCTACGAGCAGTACTTC.